This T cell receptor beta chain is from a study of T cells in Graves' hyperthyroidism and ophthalmopathy. Regions amplified from RNA transcripts were the TCR beta CDR3 regions. HTBI primers were the set used in a first-round RT-PCR of the TCR CDR3. MiXCR was run by TCRdb on the multiplex PCR reads, yielding one entry per CDR3 protein. The table records 600,000 to 900,000 distinct CDR3 sequences, roughly 17% of them present only once. Many counts were recorded for this clonotype. Investigators excluded patients with uncontrolled infection, other autoimmune disease, pregnancy or lactation. V shed 1 base, J shed 5 bases, and the junction held 4 bases outside the gene matches. The CDR3 totals 14 residues. Germline CDR1 SGHTA, CDR2 FQGNSA.

This receptor was taken from a young man with Graves' hyperthyroidism. The chain recombines TRBV7-2 with TRBJ2-5, with 7 bases that match TRBD2. Sequences were obtained from blood. CDR3: CASSLGGRGETQYF. CDR3 DNA: TGTGCCAGCAGCTTAGGCGGGAGAGGCGAGACCCAGTACTTC.